This paragraph reports one T cell receptor beta chain. Its antigen remains unknown. Libraries were prepared by immunoSEQ multiplex PCR; TCRdb keeps only in-frame clonotypes and omits some of them. Among tens of thousands of clones listed, less than 85% were seen once. The data were obtained in a study of vaccination effects on CD4 cells after COVID-19. Study details: Both late and early after vaccination, a few convalescent patients were sampled. The median interval between the second dose and post-vaccine sampling was 72 days. Notes on the study in general: Marked clonal contraction of both clone types appeared late after vaccination.

CD4+ T cells were isolated after less than 13 days of culture. This individual contracted SARS-CoV-2 between March and December 2020, as verified by PCR. Each participant was given two doses of one vaccine (BNT162b2 or mRNA-1273). The material sequenced was CD4+ T cells from PBMCs cultured without peptide, taken after COVID-19 vaccination. This clonotype was sampled from a human donor who had a prior SARS-CoV-2 infection.

CDR3 nucleotides: TGTGCCAGCAGTGGGCCGACAATGAGGACGGGACCTAGCACAGATACGCAGTATTTT. Residues: CASSGPTMRTGPSTDTQYF. This rearrangement joins TRBV6-1 to TRBJ2-3, with D perhaps TRBD1 or TRBD2 (5 bases each). This CDR3 comprises 19 residues. Per germline, CDR1 MNHNS and CDR2 SASEGT. The germline V and J ends were trimmed by 4 bases and 0 bases, with 23 bases remaining between them.